This T cell receptor (beta chain) was recorded in a study of blood T cell repertoires in COVID-19. The ends lost 5 bases at V and 4 bases at J; junction bases unmatched: 10. Germline V gene lookup returns CDR1 MNHEY and CDR2 SVGAGI. The CDR3 length is 15 residues. Libraries were prepared by immunoSEQ multiplex PCR; TCRdb keeps only in-frame clonotypes and omits some of them. The data contain under 300,000 clones, about nine tenths of them singletons. This study enrolled people aged about 18 to 100 from about two dozen US geographic areas. Symptom resolution, clearance, or two negative PCRs marked donors in Cohort 3 as recovered.

The clonotype comes from a woman in her 40s who had recovered from COVID-19. The sample comprised PBMCs or T cells enriched from blood (not recorded which). This rearrangement joins TRBV6-5 to TRBJ2-7; 8 bases match TRBD2. The CDR3 is CASSRTGTSSYEQYF. In nucleotides, the CDR3 is TGTGCCAGCAGTCGGACTGGGACTAGTTCTTACGAGCAGTACTTC.